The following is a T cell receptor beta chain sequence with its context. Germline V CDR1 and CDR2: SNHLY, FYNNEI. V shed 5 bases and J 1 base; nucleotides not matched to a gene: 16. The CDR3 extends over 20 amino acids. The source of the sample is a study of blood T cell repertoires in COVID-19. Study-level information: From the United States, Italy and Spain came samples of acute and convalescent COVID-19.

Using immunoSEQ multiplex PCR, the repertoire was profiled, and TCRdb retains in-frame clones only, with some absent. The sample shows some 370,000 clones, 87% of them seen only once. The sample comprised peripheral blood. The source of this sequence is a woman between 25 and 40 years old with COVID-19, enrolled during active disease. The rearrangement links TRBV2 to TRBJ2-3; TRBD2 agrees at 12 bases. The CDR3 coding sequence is TGTGCCAGCAGTCAAAGCTCTGGGTGGGCTAGCGGGAGGGGCACAGATACGCAGTATTTT. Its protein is CASSQSSGWASGRGTDTQYF.